What follows is one T cell receptor beta chain and its context. The target antigen is unknown. The sample is drawn from a study of cytomegalovirus exposure and HLA in healthy donors. As for the study in general: Within the Caucasian-associated ancestry cluster were roughly 82% of the approximately 400 genotyped donors.

CDR1 LNHDA and CDR2 SQIVND come from the germline V gene (reference sequence). The junction had 10 bases not matched to a gene; V was cut back by 6 bases and J by 4 bases. The CDR3 has 16 amino acids. Study results and limitations: Some V segments could not be told apart, so they were left out, TRBV6-2 and TRBV6-3 among them.

The PCR ran on 60 Vbeta and 13 Jbeta primers. The method was immunoSEQ multiplex PCR; TCRdb's version includes in-frame clones alone and lacks a portion of them. The sample shows 120,000 to 150,000 clones, roughly four fifths of them seen only once. The sequenced sample was PBMCs. The V and J genes are TRBV19 and TRBJ1-3; 9 nucleotides match TRBD1. The sequence came from a man between 18 and 35 years old in good health and CMV-seropositive. CDR3 bases: TGTGCCAGTAGCCTCTGGACAGGGGTTGGAGGAAACACCATATATTTT. Encoded protein: CASSLWTGVGGNTIYF.